This T cell receptor (beta chain) was retrieved from a study of blood T cell repertoires in COVID-19. Whole-study context: T cells, B-cell-depleted T cells, or PBMCs supplied cDNA or gDNA.

Using immunoSEQ multiplex PCR, the repertoire was profiled, and TCRdb retains in-frame clones only, with some absent. The data show hundreds of thousands of clones, roughly nine tenths seen once. This clonotype originated in a woman in her thirties or forties who had recovered from COVID-19. Material: PBMCs or T cells enriched from blood (not recorded which).

The CDR3 DNA follows: TGTGCCAGCACCGGGGGGACAGGGTCTGGAAACACCATATATTTT. Translated, it gives CASTGGTGSGNTIYF. V gene TRBV28 combines with J gene TRBJ1-3; 9 bases are shared with TRBD1. This CDR3 has 15 amino acids. Per germline, CDR1 MDHEN and CDR2 SYDVKM. The V and J ends lost 7 bases and 1 base, in that order; junction bases with no gene match: 5.